The T cell receptor (beta chain) described here comes from a study of early T cells in non-severe SARS-CoV-2 infection. Background on the study: Chains stayed unpaired after sequencing of bulk RNA from unsorted whole blood.

The library protocol tagged individual cDNA molecules with unique molecular identifiers. TCRdb re-called the 5' RACE reads with MiXCR, one entry per CDR3 protein. The repertoire holds about 48,000 distinct CDR3 sequences, with less than 15% as singletons. The sample holds many counts of this clonotype. The antigen remains undetermined. Study conclusions and caveats: Anti-spike CD8 responses were favored by VDJdb matching, which missed private and CD4 specificities.

This sequence was found in an adult who was a healthcare worker with PCR-confirmed SARS-CoV-2 infection or an uninfected control (not recorded which). Material: whole blood.

CDR3 amino acids: CAIGDAAHYNSPLHF. As DNA, the CDR3 is TGTGCCATTGGGGACGCAGCCCACTATAATTCACCCCTCCACTTT. The J gene is TRBJ1-6, the V gene TRBV10-3, with a possible D match to TRBD1 (5 bases). The CDR3 length is 15 residues. Trimming cost V 9 bases and J 3 bases, with 15 bases left between them. Germline V gives CDR1 ENHRY, CDR2 SYGVKD.